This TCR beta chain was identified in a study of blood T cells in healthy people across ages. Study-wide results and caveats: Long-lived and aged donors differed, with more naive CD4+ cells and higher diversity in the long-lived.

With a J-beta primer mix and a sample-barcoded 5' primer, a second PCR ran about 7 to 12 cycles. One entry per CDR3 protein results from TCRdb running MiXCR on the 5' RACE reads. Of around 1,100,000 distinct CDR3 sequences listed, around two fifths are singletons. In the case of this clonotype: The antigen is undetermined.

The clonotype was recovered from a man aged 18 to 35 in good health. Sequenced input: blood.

For the CDR3, the DNA is TGTGCCAGCAACCAAAATCCGCAGAGGAAGTTCTTC. As protein: CASNQNPQRKFF. This sequence joins TRBV5-6 and TRBJ2-1, with no clear D. V lost 6 bases to trimming and J lost 14 bases, with 18 bases between them. Germline CDR1 reads SGHDT; CDR2 reads YYEEEE. The CDR3 consists of 12 residues.